A single sample is the source of the 21 T cell receptor beta chains below, sequenced in a study of T cells in Graves' hyperthyroidism and ophthalmopathy. RNA transcripts gave rise to amplified TCR beta CDR3 regions. RT-PCR in the first round (using the HTBI primer set) targeted the TCR CDR3. TCRdb reprocessed the multiplex PCR reads via MiXCR and lists one record per CDR3 protein. The sample contains hundreds of thousands of distinct CDR3 sequences, about 15% of which appear only once. Source material: blood. All receptors derive from a woman in her sixties or seventies with Graves' ophthalmopathy.

Regarding this clonotype: Possible read error: a much larger clone is one base away. This rearrangement joins TRBV5-1 to TRBJ2-5; no clear D gene. This CDR3 is built from 14 residues. Germline CDR1 reads SGHRS; CDR2 reads YFSETQ. The germline V and J ends were trimmed by 8 bases and 7 bases, with 21 bases remaining between them. The chain's CDR3 is CASSSYVAVGTQYF. CDR3 sequence (DNA): TGCGCCAGTTCAAGCTATGTGGCGGTGGGGACCCAGTACTTC.

This chain connects TRBV6-1 to TRBJ1-2; 11 positions match TRBD1. Germline V gene sequence: CDR1 MNHNS, CDR2 SASEGT. CDR3 length: 15 residues. J was trimmed by 8 bases and V by 5 bases; bases with no gene match: 10. The CDR3 spells CASSRTGTGGNGYTF. The CDR3 DNA reads as TGTGCCAGCAGTCGCACCGGGACAGGGGGGAACGGCTACACCTTC.

This sequence joins TRBV9 and TRBJ2-3; no clear D. The V and J ends lost 3 bases and 4 bases respectively, with 15 bases between them. The germline CDR1 and CDR2 sequences are SGDLS and YYNGEE. The CDR3 length is 15 residues. CDR3 loop: CASSAELGRSDTQYF. As DNA, the CDR3 is TGTGCCAGCAGCGCTGAGTTGGGCCGGTCAGATACGCAGTATTTT.

This clonotype appeared many times. This chain links TRBV7-2 with TRBJ2-2; weak D call: TRBD2 (5 bases). V was pared by 1 base and J by 7 bases, with 19 bases between. The CDR3 spans 17 residues. CDR1 is SGHTA, CDR2 FQGNSA, per germline. This CDR3 reads CASSLDPEAGFLGELFF. DNA of the CDR3: TGTGCCAGCAGCTTAGATCCGGAGGCTGGATTTCTCGGGGAGCTGTTTTTT.

This clonotype has at least ten counts. This sequence joins TRBV20-1 and TRBJ2-7; D ambiguous. Germline V gene lookup returns CDR1 DFQATT and CDR2 SNEGSKA (reference sequence). The CDR3 contains 13 residues. V lost 6 bases, J lost 3 bases, and 15 bases lay in between. This CDR3 is CSARADSNYEQYF. CDR3 sequence (DNA): TGCAGTGCAAGGGCCGACTCGAACTACGAGCAGTACTTC.

This clonotype showed up many times. The rearrangement uses TRBV28 and TRBJ2-7, with 8 bases fitting TRBD1. The CDR3 length is 15 residues. Germline assignment: CDR1 MDHEN and CDR2 SYDVKM. The V and J ends lost 2 bases and 5 bases, in that order; junction bases with no gene match: 8. The CDR3: CASSLGRGRVDEQYF. CDR3 coding DNA: TGTGCCAGCAGTTTAGGCAGGGGGCGCGTCGACGAGCAGTACTTC.

This clonotype came up many times. CDR3 nucleotide sequence: TGTGCCAGCTCACCTCTAGCGTTCCCGGGGAATGAGCAGTTCTTC. Its protein product is CASSPLAFPGNEQFF. The gene calls are TRBV18 and TRBJ2-1; the D gene is possibly TRBD2 (6 bases). The CDR3 is made up of 15 amino acids. CDR1 is KGHSH and CDR2 is LQKENI in the germline V gene. Trimming cost V 3 bases and J 7 bases, with 16 bases left between them.

Only a few counts were recorded for this clonotype. This chain links TRBV2 with TRBJ1-2, with D maybe TRBD1 (6 bases). V lost 1 base and J 9 bases, leaving 12 bases between the germline ends. The germline V gene encodes CDR1 SNHLY and CDR2 FYNNEI. CDR3 size: 13 residues. This CDR3 reads CASSEVRGWSYTF. The CDR3 coding sequence is TGTGCCAGCAGTGAAGTCAGGGGATGGAGCTACACCTTC.

This clonotype was detected only a few times. The chain has TRBV19 and TRBJ1-2; TRBD1 is a possible D gene (5 bases). Germline lookup yields CDR1 LNHDA and CDR2 SQIVND (reference sequence). CDR3 size: 13 residues. V was trimmed by 2 bases and J by 8 bases, leaving 12 bases between them. The CDR3 loop is CASSIQGVGGYTF. The DNA for the CDR3 is TGTGCCAGTAGTATACAGGGTGTGGGGGGCTACACCTTC.

CDR3 bases: TGTGCCAGCAGCCCCCCTGGACTAGCGATAAACACCGGGGAGCTGTTTTTT. Its protein is CASSPPGLAINTGELFF. The chain combines TRBV7-3 with TRBJ2-2; 9 positions agree with TRBD2. The CDR3 is 17 residues long. Germline lookup yields CDR1 SGHTA and CDR2 FQGTGA. Trimming cost V 5 bases and J 2 bases; bases outside gene matches: 9. The complete variable domain, with remaining parts taken from reference TRBV7-3 and TRBJ2-2, reads GAGVSQTPSNKVTEKGKYVELRCDPISGHTALYWYRQSLGQGPEFLIYFQGTGAADDSGLPNDRFFAVRPEGSVSTLKIQRTERGDSAVYLCASSPPGLAINTGELFFGEGSRLTVL.

The V and J genes are TRBV5-5 and TRBJ1-5, with 7 bases matching TRBD1. Looked up from germline, CDR1 is SGHKS and CDR2 is YYEKEE (reference sequence). The CDR3 loop spans 12 amino acids. V was clipped by 3 bases and J by 10 bases; unmatched bases: 4. This CDR3 reads CASSYRGEPQHF. CDR3 DNA sequence: TGTGCCAGCAGCTACAGGGGCGAACCCCAGCATTTT.

This clonotype was picked up many times. This chain joins TRBV7-6 and TRBJ2-5; a possible D gene is TRBD2 (5 bases). Germline CDR1 is SGHVS and CDR2 is FNYEAQ. Trimming shortened V by 5 bases and J by 5 bases, and 12 bases separated the two germline ends. There are 13 residues in the CDR3. In DNA form, the CDR3 reads TGTGCCAGCAGCAACACTAGGCGGGAGACCCAGTACTTC. It translates to CASSNTRRETQYF.

This clonotype was recorded many times. The chain employs TRBV6-5 and TRBJ2-1, with TRBD1 matching over 7 bases. The germline V gene has CDR1 MNHEY and CDR2 SVGAGI. The V and J ends lost 2 bases and 4 bases, in that order; junction bases with no gene match: 8. This CDR3 has 16 amino acids. The CDR3 DNA sequence: TGTGCCAGCAGTTACCAGGCGGACAGGAGTTACAATGAGCAGTTCTTC. Its translation is CASSYQADRSYNEQFF.

There are many counts of this clonotype. The chain employs TRBV12-3 or TRBV12-4 and TRBJ1-5, with TRBD1 matching over 9 bases. The length of the CDR3 is 14 residues. The V segment lost 5 bases and the J segment 7 bases; nucleotides outside the gene matches: 6. The CDR3 loop is CASSGQGPLQPQHF. CDR3 DNA sequence: TGTGCCAGCAGTGGACAGGGGCCCTTACAGCCCCAGCATTTT.

Concerning this clonotype: Possible read error: a much larger clone is one base away. The chain links TRBV7-2 to TRBJ2-7; TRBD1 matches at 8 bases. CDR1 and CDR2 from the germline V gene are SGHTA and FQGNSA. The CDR3 spans 14 residues. In nucleotides, the CDR3 is TGTGCCAGCGGCTTTAGGACAGGGAACAGGGAGCAGTACTTC. Its protein is CASGFRTGNREQYF. The whole variable domain, remainder taken from reference TRBV7-2 and TRBJ2-7, is GAGVSQSPSNKVTEKGKDVELRCDPISGHTALYWYRQSLGQGLEFLIYFQGNSAPDKSGLPSDRFSAERTGGSVSTLTIQRTQQEDSAVYLCASGFRTGNREQYFGPGTRLTVT.

This clonotype was observed at least ten times. CDR3 DNA sequence: TGTGCCAGCAACCCGATGGGAGGGATGAACACTGAAGCTTTCTTT. It encodes CASNPMGGMNTEAFF. The V and J genes are TRBV7-2 and TRBJ1-1; D uncertain. V was pared by 7 bases and J by 0 bases, with 15 bases between. Germline V gene lookup returns CDR1 SGHTA and CDR2 FQGNSA. The CDR3 runs 15 residues.

The table lists this clonotype with a few counts. The chain carries TRBV2 and TRBJ2-1, with D uncertain. V lost 4 bases and J lost 0, with 19 bases in between. The germline gives CDR1 SNHLY, CDR2 FYNNEI. The CDR3 sequence is 18 residues long. This CDR3 is CASSGFGFRLSSYNEQFF. CDR3 in DNA: TGTGCCAGCAGTGGTTTCGGATTTCGGCTGAGCTCCTACAATGAGCAGTTCTTC.

This clonotype was seen many times. J is TRBJ2-7 and V is TRBV6-2 or TRBV6-3; unclear D gene. CDR1 MNHEY and CDR2 SVGEGT come from the germline V gene. There are 12 residues in the CDR3. V was trimmed by 4 bases and J by 2 bases, leaving 6 bases between them. CDR3 in amino acids: CASSLSTYEQYF. Here the CDR3 DNA reads TGTGCCAGCAGTTTAAGCACCTACGAGCAGTACTTC.

The genes are TRBV18 and TRBJ2-7; D is possibly TRBD1 (7 bases). The V gene's germline CDR1 is KGHSH and CDR2 LQKENI. Deletions cut 2 bases from V and 1 base from J, with 15 bases between. This CDR3 is 16 amino acids long. This CDR3 is CASSPIYRGGSYEQYF. CDR3 DNA sequence: TGTGCCAGCTCACCAATATACAGGGGAGGATCCTACGAGCAGTACTTC.

This clonotype was seen a few times. The CDR3 sequence is CSALVSGANNSPLHF. The CDR3 DNA is TGCAGTGCCCTGGTGTCCGGGGCTAATAATTCACCCCTCCACTTT. This rearrangement joins TRBV20-1 to TRBJ1-6, with D perhaps TRBD1 (5 bases). Trimming removed 6 bases at V and 5 bases at J, with 17 bases between. The CDR3 contains 15 residues. Germline V CDR1 and CDR2: DFQATT, SNEGSKA (reference sequence).

This clonotype was detected ten times or more. This chain links TRBV5-1 with TRBJ2-3; D is undetermined. The CDR3 consists of 13 residues. The germline V gene has CDR1 SGHRS and CDR2 YFSETQ. Trimming took 1 base from V and 6 from J, leaving 9 bases between them. CDR3 in amino acids: CASSLRVSDTQYF. For the CDR3, the DNA is TGCGCCAGCAGCTTGCGAGTCTCGGATACGCAGTATTTT. Together with reference TRBV5-1 and TRBJ2-3, the CDR3 gives the full variable domain: KAGVTQTPRYLIKTRGQQVTLSCSPISGHRSVSWYQQTPGQGLQFLFEYFSETQRNKGNFPGRFSGRQFSNSRSEMNVSTLELGDSALYLCASSLRVSDTQYFGPGTRLTVL.